One and the same sample provided the 4 T cell receptor beta chains below, sequenced in a study of T cell responses to AZD1222 COVID-19 vaccine. Profiling relied on immunoSEQ multiplex PCR, and the TCRdb table lists in-frame clones only, not all of them. This table has 65,000 to 100,000 clones, around 93% appearing once. Material: peripheral blood, obtained 28 days after the second AZD1222 dose. These receptor sequences come from an adult who received the AZD1222 COVID-19 vaccine.

The chain uses TRBV6-5 and TRBJ1-6; D is uncertain. The V end was cut by 6 bases, the J end by 5 bases, with 8 bases between. Germline V CDR1 and CDR2: MNHEY, SVGAGI. This CDR3 has 13 amino acids. The DNA of the CDR3 is TGTGCCAGCAGCAGTCTAAATAATTCACCCCTCCACTTT. Its protein is CASSSLNNSPLHF.

The chain links TRBV7-8 to TRBJ2-1; D may be TRBD2 (6 bases). The germline V gene encodes CDR1 SGHVS and CDR2 FQNEAQ. The CDR3 is 15 amino acids. Trimming cost V 4 bases and J 6 bases, with 16 bases left between them. The CDR3 DNA reads as TGTGCCAGCAGCTCTCGGGAGCCCCCCGTCAATGAGCAGTTCTTC. It specifies CASSSREPPVNEQFF.

CDR3 bases: TGTGCCAGCAGTGAGAAGTATGAAGCTTTCTTT. Translated: CASSEKYEAFF. The V and J genes are TRBV2 and TRBJ1-1; D ambiguous. The CDR3 covers 11 residues. Germline V gene lookup returns CDR1 SNHLY and CDR2 FYNNEI. V shed 3 bases and J shed 7 bases, with 6 bases lying between them.

The rearrangement links TRBV5-1 to TRBJ2-1; 13 bases are shared with TRBD2. From germline, CDR1 is SGHRS and CDR2 YFSETQ. The CDR3 is 16 residues long. J gave up 7 bases and V 4 bases, and 8 bases lay outside the gene matches. The CDR3, as DNA: TGCGCCAGCAGCACGGGGACTAGCGGGAAGGCTAATGAGCAGTTCTTC. Its protein is CASSTGTSGKANEQFF.